A selection of T cell receptor beta chains follows, all from one sample in a study of CD8 T cells in Susac syndrome. TCRdb reanalysed the immunoSEQ multiplex PCR reads using MiXCR and keeps one entry per CDR3 protein. The sample has approximately 230,000 distinct CDR3 sequences, approximately 92% seen once. Material: CD4+ T cells from PBMCs. These TCRs come from a human donor with multiple sclerosis. The CDR3 runs from the conserved cysteine through the conserved F or W. The D gene is left open where the match is weak. Some rows mark clone size as missing; the rest say once, few, many or name a class of expanded clone.

clone_size j_call v_call d_call cdr3_nt cdr3_aa
once TRBJ2-2 TRBV25-1 NA TGTGCCAGCAGTCGCTTTAGCGGCTTGAACACCGGGGAGCTGTTTTTT CASSRFSGLNTGELFF
NA TRBJ1-1 TRBV14 TRBD1 TGTGCCAGCAGCCCGCGGGGAGGGGGCTACACTGAAGCTTTCTTT CASSPRGGGYTEAFF
once TRBJ2-7 TRBV3-1 TRBD2 TGTGCCAGCAGCCACCGGGGGGGCGCCGAGCAGTACTTC CASSHRGGAEQYF
NA TRBJ1-5 TRBV10-3 NA TGTGCCATCAGTGACGCAGACCGTCCGCCCCAGCATTTT CAISDADRPPQHF
NA TRBJ1-4 TRBV10-3 NA TGTGCCATCAGTGACGGGGGGGAAAAACTGTTTTTT CAISDGGEKLFF
NA TRBJ2-3 TRBV18 NA TGTGCCAGCTCACCACCACCGGGGGCCACAGATACGCAGTATTTT CASSPPPGATDTQYF
NA TRBJ2-5 TRBV7-2 NA TGTGCCAGCAGCCCCCAGGGGGGGCGAGAGACCCAGTACTTC CASSPQGGRETQYF
NA TRBJ1-2 TRBV28 NA TGTGCCAGCAGTTTTACGACAGACTATGGCTACACCTTC CASSFTTDYGYTF
NA TRBJ1-2 TRBV7-8 TRBD1 TGTGCCAGCAGCCCAGGACAGGGGAGCTGGGGCTACACCTTC CASSPGQGSWGYTF
NA TRBJ2-5 TRBV12-3/TRBV12-4 TRBD1 TGTGCCAGCAGTTTGGGGTGGGACAGGAGGGACTTC CASSLGWDRRDF
NA TRBJ1-5 TRBV6-5 NA TGTGCCAGCAGTTTCTCACAGGGAGGCAATCAGCCCCAGCATTTT CASSFSQGGNQPQHF
NA TRBJ1-1 TRBV4-1 NA TGCGCCAGCAGCCGGGGTGAAGGGCCGAGCACTGAAGCTTTCTTT CASSRGEGPSTEAFF
NA TRBJ1-6 TRBV30 NA TGTGCCTGGAGTGTAAACGGCAGAAATTCACCCCTCCACTTT CAWSVNGRNSPLHF
once TRBJ2-2 TRBV19 TRBD1 TGTGCCAGTAGTATACCGACAGGGGGAGGAACCGGGGAGCTGTTTTTT CASSIPTGGGTGELFF
NA TRBJ2-6 TRBV3-1 TRBD2 TGTGCCAGCAGCCAAGAGTGGGGCGGGAGAACCAAGTCTGGGGCCAACGTCCTGACTTTC CASSQEWGGRTKSGANVLTF
NA TRBJ2-7 TRBV3-1 NA TGTGCCAGCAGCCAAGCCGGGCGTAACTCCTACGAGCAGTACTTC CASSQAGRNSYEQYF
NA TRBJ1-2 TRBV20-1 NA TGCAGTGCTAGTCATCAGACAGGCTATGGCTACACCTTC CSASHQTGYGYTF
NA TRBJ1-4 TRBV7-8 NA TGTGCCAGCAGCTCCCGGACAGCAACTAATGAAAAACTGTTTTTT CASSSRTATNEKLFF
once TRBJ1-6 TRBV5-4 TRBD1 TGTGCCAGCAGCTTGCAGGGGACAGATAATTCACCCCTCCACTTT CASSLQGTDNSPLHF
NA TRBJ1-5 TRBV7-2 NA TGTGCCAGCAGCTCTCAGGGTCCCACCGAGCCCCAGCATTTT CASSSQGPTEPQHF
NA TRBJ2-4 TRBV6-5 TRBD2 TGTGCCAGCAGTCGCGGGGGGGCGGCCAAAAACATTCAGTACTTC CASSRGGAAKNIQYF
NA TRBJ1-2 TRBV9 TRBD1 TGTGCCAGCAGCGTGTCCAGGGGGCGGAACTATGGCTACACCTTC CASSVSRGRNYGYTF
NA TRBJ2-3 TRBV5-4 NA TGTGCCAGCAGCTTGCCCCAATCCATGGGGACAGATACGCAGTATTTT CASSLPQSMGTDTQYF
NA TRBJ2-1 TRBV5-1 NA TGCGCCAGCATGGTGGCGACGGCTAACAATGAGCAGTTCTTC CASMVATANNEQFF
NA TRBJ2-2 TRBV20-1 NA TGCAGTGCTAATAGAGGGGGGTACACCGGGGAGCTGTTTTTT CSANRGGYTGELFF
NA TRBJ1-5 TRBV20-1 NA TGCAGTGCTGTTATGGGGAGGGATCAGCCCCAGCATTTT CSAVMGRDQPQHF
NA TRBJ2-7 TRBV29-1 NA TGCAGCGTTGCGGGCGGAAGCTACGAGCAGTACTTC CSVAGGSYEQYF
NA TRBJ2-5 TRBV20-1 TRBD2 TGCAGTGCTAGAGGCCGACTAGCGGGGGAAGAGACCCAGTACTTC CSARGRLAGEETQYF
NA TRBJ2-1 TRBV4-1 TRBD2 TGCGCCAGCAGCCCCTTAACGGGGGGTTACAATGAGCAGTTCTTC CASSPLTGGYNEQFF
NA TRBJ2-5 TRBV12-3/TRBV12-4 TRBD2 TGTGCCAGCAGCCTAAGTATAGCGGGGGGTCAAGAGACCCAGTACTTC CASSLSIAGGQETQYF
NA TRBJ1-1 TRBV7-9 NA TGTGCCAGCAGCTTACCCTCGTTGAGTGCTGAAGCTTTCTTT CASSLPSLSAEAFF
NA TRBJ1-1 TRBV7-8 TRBD1 TGTGCCAGCAGCTTAGAGGGGGCCAGGGATACTGAAGCTTTCTTT CASSLEGARDTEAFF
NA TRBJ2-4 TRBV19 TRBD2 TGTGCCAGTAGTAGAGGGACTAGCGGGAGGGGAAACATTCAGTACTTC CASSRGTSGRGNIQYF
NA TRBJ2-1 TRBV19 TRBD1 TGTGCCAGCCGGGACAGGGGCCACAATGAGCAGTTCTTC CASRDRGHNEQFF
few TRBJ2-3 TRBV11-2 NA TGTGCCAGCAGCTTAGCCCGAGGAGATACGCAGTATTTT CASSLARGDTQYF
NA TRBJ1-2 TRBV6-5 TRBD1 TGTGCCAGCAGAGACTATGACAGGGGAAGCTATGGCTACACCTTC CASRDYDRGSYGYTF
NA TRBJ2-1 TRBV20-1 NA TGCAGTGCTAGAGAAAGCAGGGCCCCCTACAATGAGCAGTTCTTC CSARESRAPYNEQFF